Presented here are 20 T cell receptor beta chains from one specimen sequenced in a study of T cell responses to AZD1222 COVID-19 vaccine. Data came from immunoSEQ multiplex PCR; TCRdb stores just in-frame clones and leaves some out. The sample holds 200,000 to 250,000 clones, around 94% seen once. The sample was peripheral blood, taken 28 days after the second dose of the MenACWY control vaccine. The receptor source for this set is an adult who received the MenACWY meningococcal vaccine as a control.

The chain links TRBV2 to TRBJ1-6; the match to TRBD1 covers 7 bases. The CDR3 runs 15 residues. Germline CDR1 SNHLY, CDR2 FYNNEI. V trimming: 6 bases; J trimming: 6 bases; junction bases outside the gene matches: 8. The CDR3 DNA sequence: TGTGCCAGCAGAAGGACAGGCGGGTCTAATTCACCCCTCCACTTT. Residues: CASRRTGGSNSPLHF. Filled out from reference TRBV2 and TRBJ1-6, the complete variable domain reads EPEVTQTPSHQVTQMGQEVILRCVPISNHLYFYWYRQILGQKVEFLVSFYNNEISEKSEIFDDQFSVERPDGSNFTLKIRSTKLEDSAMYFCASRRTGGSNSPLHFGNGTRLTVT.

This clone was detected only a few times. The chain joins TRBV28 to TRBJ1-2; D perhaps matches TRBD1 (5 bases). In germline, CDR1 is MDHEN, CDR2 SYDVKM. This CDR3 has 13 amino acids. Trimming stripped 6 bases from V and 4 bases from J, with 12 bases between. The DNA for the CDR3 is TGTGCCAGCAGCCGCGGACAATTCTATGGCTACACCTTC. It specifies CASSRGQFYGYTF.

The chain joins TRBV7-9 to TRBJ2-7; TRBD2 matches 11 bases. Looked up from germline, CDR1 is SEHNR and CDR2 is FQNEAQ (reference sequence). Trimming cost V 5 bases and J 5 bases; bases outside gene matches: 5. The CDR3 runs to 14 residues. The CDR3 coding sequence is TGTGCCAGCAGCGATAGCGGGAGGGCGGACGAGCAGTACTTC. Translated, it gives CASSDSGRADEQYF.

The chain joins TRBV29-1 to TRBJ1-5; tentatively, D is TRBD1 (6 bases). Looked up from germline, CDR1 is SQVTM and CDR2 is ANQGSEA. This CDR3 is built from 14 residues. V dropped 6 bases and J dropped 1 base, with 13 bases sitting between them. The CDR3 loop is CSVLGGDSNQPQHF. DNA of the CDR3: TGCAGCGTACTAGGGGGGGACAGCAATCAGCCCCAGCATTTT.

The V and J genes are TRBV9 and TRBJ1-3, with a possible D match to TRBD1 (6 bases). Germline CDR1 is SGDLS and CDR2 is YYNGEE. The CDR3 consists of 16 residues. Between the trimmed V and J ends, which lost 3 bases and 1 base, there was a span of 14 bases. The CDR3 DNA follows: TGTGCCAGCAGCGAAGGGGGAAGCGGATCTGGAAACACCATATATTTT. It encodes CASSEGGSGSGNTIYF.

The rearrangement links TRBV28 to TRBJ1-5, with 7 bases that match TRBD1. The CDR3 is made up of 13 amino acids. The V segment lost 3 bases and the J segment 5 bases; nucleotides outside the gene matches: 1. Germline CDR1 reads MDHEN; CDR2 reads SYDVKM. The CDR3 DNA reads TGTGCCAGCAGTTTCAGGGGGTATCAGCCCCAGCATTTT. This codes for CASSFRGYQPQHF.

The CDR3 DNA follows: TGTGCCAGCAGGCAGGACTCCTACGAGCAGTACTTC. Its translation: CASRQDSYEQYF. The chain couples TRBV7-9 to TRBJ2-7; no clear D. The CDR3 is made up of 12 amino acids. Trimming took 6 bases from V and 0 from J, leaving 6 bases between them. Germline-derived CDR1 and CDR2 are SEHNR and FQNEAQ (reference sequence).

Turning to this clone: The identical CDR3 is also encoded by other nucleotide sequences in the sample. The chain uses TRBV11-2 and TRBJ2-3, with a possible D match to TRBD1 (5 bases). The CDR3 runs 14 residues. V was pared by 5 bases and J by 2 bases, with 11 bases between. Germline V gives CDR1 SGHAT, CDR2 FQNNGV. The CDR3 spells CASSPPGSTDTQYF. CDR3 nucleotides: TGTGCCAGCAGCCCACCAGGGTCCACAGATACGCAGTATTTT.

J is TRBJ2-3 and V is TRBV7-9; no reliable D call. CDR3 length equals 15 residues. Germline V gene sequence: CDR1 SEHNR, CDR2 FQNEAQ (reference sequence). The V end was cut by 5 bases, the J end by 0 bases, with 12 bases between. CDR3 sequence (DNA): TGTGCCAGCAGCCCAGCTGGGCCTAGCACAGATACGCAGTATTTT. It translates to CASSPAGPSTDTQYF.

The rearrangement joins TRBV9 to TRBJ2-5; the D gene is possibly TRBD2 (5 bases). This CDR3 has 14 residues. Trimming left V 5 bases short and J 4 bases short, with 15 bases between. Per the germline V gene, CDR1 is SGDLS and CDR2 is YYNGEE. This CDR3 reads CASSGAGLGETQYF. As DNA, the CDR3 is TGTGCCAGCAGTGGTGCAGGACTGGGAGAGACCCAGTACTTC.

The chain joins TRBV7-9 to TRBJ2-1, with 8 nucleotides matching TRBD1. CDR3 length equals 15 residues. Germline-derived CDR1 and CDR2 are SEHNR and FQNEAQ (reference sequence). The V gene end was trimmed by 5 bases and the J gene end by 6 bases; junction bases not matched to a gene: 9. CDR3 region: CASSPRTGNGNEQFF. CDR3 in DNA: TGTGCCAGCAGCCCACGGACAGGGAACGGCAATGAGCAGTTCTTC.

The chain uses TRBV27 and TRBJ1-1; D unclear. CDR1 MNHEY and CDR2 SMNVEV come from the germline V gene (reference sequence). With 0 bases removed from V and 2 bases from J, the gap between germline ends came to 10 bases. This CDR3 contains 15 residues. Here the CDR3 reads CASSLSVDGNTEAFF. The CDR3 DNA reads TGTGCCAGCAGTTTATCCGTGGACGGAAACACTGAAGCTTTCTTT.

The CDR3 reads CASSARDRPYNEQFF. The CDR3 DNA is TGTGCCAGCAGCGCCAGGGACCGACCCTACAATGAGCAGTTCTTC. J is TRBJ2-1 and V is TRBV7-3; the D gene could be TRBD1 or TRBD2 (5 bases each). CDR1 is SGHTA, CDR2 FQGTGA, per germline. V was trimmed by 5 bases and J by 2 bases, leaving 13 bases between them. This CDR3 is 15 amino acids long.

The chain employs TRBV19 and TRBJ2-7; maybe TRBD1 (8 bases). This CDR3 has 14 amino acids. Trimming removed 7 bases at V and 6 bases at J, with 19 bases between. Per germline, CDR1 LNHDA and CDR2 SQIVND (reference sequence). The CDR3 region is CASTHDRGGSEQYF. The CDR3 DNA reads TGTGCCAGTACCCACGACAGGGGAGGGAGCGAGCAGTACTTC.

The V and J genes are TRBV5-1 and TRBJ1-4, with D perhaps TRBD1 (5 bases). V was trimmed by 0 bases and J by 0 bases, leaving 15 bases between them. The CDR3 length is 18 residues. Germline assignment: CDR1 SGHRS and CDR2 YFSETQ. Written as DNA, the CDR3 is TGCGCCAGCAGCTTGGGTATTGGCAGGGCGGCAACTAATGAAAAACTGTTTTTT. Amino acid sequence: CASSLGIGRAATNEKLFF.

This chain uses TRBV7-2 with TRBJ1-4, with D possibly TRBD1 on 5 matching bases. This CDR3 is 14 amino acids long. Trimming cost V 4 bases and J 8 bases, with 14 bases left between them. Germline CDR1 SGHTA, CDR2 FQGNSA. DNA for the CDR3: TGTGCCAGCAGCTCCCAACCCGGGACGGAAAAACTGTTTTTT. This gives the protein CASSSQPGTEKLFF.

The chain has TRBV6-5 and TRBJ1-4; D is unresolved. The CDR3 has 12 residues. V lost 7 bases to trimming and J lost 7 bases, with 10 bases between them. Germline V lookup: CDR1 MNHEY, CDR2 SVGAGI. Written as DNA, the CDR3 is TGTGCCAGCACTTCCAGGCCTGAAAAACTGTTTTTT. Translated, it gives CASTSRPEKLFF.

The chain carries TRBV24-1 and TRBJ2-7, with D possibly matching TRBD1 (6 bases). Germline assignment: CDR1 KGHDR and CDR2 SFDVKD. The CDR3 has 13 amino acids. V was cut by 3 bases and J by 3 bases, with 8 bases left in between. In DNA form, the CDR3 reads TGTGCCACCAGTGATATCAGGGGCTACGAGCAGTACTTC. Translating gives CATSDIRGYEQYF.

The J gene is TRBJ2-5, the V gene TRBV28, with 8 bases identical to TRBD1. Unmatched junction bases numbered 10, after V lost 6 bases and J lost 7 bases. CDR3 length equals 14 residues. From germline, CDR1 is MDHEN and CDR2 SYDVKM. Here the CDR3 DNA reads TGTGCCAGCAGGACAGGGGACCAGGTTGGGACCCAGTACTTC. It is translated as CASRTGDQVGTQYF.

CDR3 in amino acids: CASRDRDIVGYGYTF. DNA of the CDR3: TGTGCCAGCAGGGACCGGGACATCGTAGGCTATGGCTACACCTTC. The V and J genes are TRBV6-5 and TRBJ1-2; TRBD1 is a possible D gene (6 bases). The CDR3 runs to 15 residues. The germline V gene has CDR1 MNHEY and CDR2 SVGAGI. The V end lost 6 bases, the J end lost 4 bases, and 18 bases lay between the germline ends.